This is a list of T cell receptor beta chains from one sample in a study of beta chain features in type 1 diabetes. Libraries were prepared by immunoSEQ multiplex PCR; TCRdb keeps only in-frame clonotypes and omits some of them. This sample has around 140,000 clones; 9% occur once, and the top ten carry 0.75%. Sequencing was carried out using central memory CD4+ T cells from blood. The receptors come from a man aged 30 to 45 with type 1 diabetes. Both conserved end residues are part of each CDR3. Each record gives: clone size, D gene, V gene, J gene, CDR3 DNA, CDR3 protein. D genes are given only for firm matches. The size of a clone is reported for some rows only, either as once, few or many, or as a class for expanded clones.

clone_size: .; d_call: .; v_call: TRBV12-5; j_call: TRBJ2-7; cdr3_nt: TGTGCTAGTGGTTTGGTACTAGGGGGAAAGGGTTACGAGCAGTACTTC; cdr3_aa: CASGLVLGGKGYEQYF
clone_size: few; d_call: .; v_call: TRBV2; j_call: TRBJ2-7; cdr3_nt: TGTGCCAGCAGCCGAAACGGGATGTACGAGCAGTACTTC; cdr3_aa: CASSRNGMYEQYF
clone_size: few; d_call: .; v_call: TRBV11-2; j_call: TRBJ2-7; cdr3_nt: TGTGCCAGCAGCTTACAGGGTTACGAGCAGTACTTC; cdr3_aa: CASSLQGYEQYF
clone_size: many; d_call: .; v_call: TRBV21-1; j_call: TRBJ1-2; cdr3_nt: TGTGCCAGCAGCCAGGTGGAGGGTTATGATGGCTACACCTTC; cdr3_aa: CASSQVEGYDGYTF
clone_size: few; d_call: .; v_call: TRBV29-1; j_call: TRBJ2-3; cdr3_nt: TGCAGCGTTGCCGGAGGAAGCACAGATACGCAGTATTTT; cdr3_aa: CSVAGGSTDTQYF
clone_size: .; d_call: TRBD1; v_call: TRBV6-1; j_call: TRBJ1-2; cdr3_nt: TGTGCCAGTCGACAGGGAACCTATGGCTACACCTTC; cdr3_aa: CASRQGTYGYTF
clone_size: few; d_call: .; v_call: TRBV5-1; j_call: TRBJ2-2; cdr3_nt: TGCGCCAGCAGCTCTCTGACAGCTGCGAACACCGGGGAGCTGTTTTTT; cdr3_aa: CASSSLTAANTGELFF
clone_size: few; d_call: .; v_call: TRBV18; j_call: TRBJ2-7; cdr3_nt: TGTGCCAGCTCACCACAGGACAGCTCCTACGAGCAGTACTTC; cdr3_aa: CASSPQDSSYEQYF
clone_size: .; d_call: TRBD1; v_call: TRBV6-6; j_call: TRBJ2-7; cdr3_nt: TGTGCCAGCAGTCGAAGCCCGGGACAGAGTTACGAGCAGTACTTC; cdr3_aa: CASSRSPGQSYEQYF
clone_size: .; d_call: .; v_call: TRBV9; j_call: TRBJ2-6; cdr3_nt: TGTGCCAGCAGCGTAGATGCGGGGTTGGGCTCTGGGGCCAACGTCCTGACTTTC; cdr3_aa: CASSVDAGLGSGANVLTF
clone_size: .; d_call: .; v_call: TRBV28; j_call: TRBJ2-1; cdr3_nt: TGTGCCAGCAGTCCACATACACCGTATGAGCAGTTCTTC; cdr3_aa: CASSPHTPYEQFF
clone_size: .; d_call: .; v_call: TRBV27; j_call: TRBJ2-3; cdr3_nt: TGTGCCAGCAGTCGAATCGGGTCGACAGATACGCAGTATTTT; cdr3_aa: CASSRIGSTDTQYF
clone_size: few; d_call: .; v_call: TRBV18; j_call: TRBJ2-2; cdr3_nt: TGTGCCAGCTCAGACAGAAACACCGGGGAGCTGTTTTTT; cdr3_aa: CASSDRNTGELFF
clone_size: .; d_call: TRBD2; v_call: TRBV7-2; j_call: TRBJ2-1; cdr3_nt: TGTGCCAGCAGCCCGGGACTAGCGGGGGAGCAGTTCTTC; cdr3_aa: CASSPGLAGEQFF
clone_size: .; d_call: TRBD1; v_call: TRBV6-5; j_call: TRBJ2-5; cdr3_nt: TGTGCCAGCAGCCAGGACAGGGATGTAGGTTCGGCGTACTTC; cdr3_aa: CASSQDRDVGSAYF
clone_size: few; d_call: .; v_call: TRBV4-3; j_call: TRBJ2-2; cdr3_nt: TGCGCCAGCAGCCTGGAGGGGCCGGTCACCGGGGAGCTGTTTTTT; cdr3_aa: CASSLEGPVTGELFF
clone_size: few; d_call: .; v_call: TRBV27; j_call: TRBJ1-6; cdr3_nt: TGTGCCAGCAGTCCTGCTCGGGAAAACTATAATTCACCCCTCCACTTT; cdr3_aa: CASSPARENYNSPLHF
clone_size: once; d_call: .; v_call: TRBV30; j_call: TRBJ2-5; cdr3_nt: TGTGCCTGGAGTCCCGGACAGCCAGGTGTAACCCAGTACTTC; cdr3_aa: CAWSPGQPGVTQYF
clone_size: .; d_call: .; v_call: TRBV7-9; j_call: TRBJ1-2; cdr3_nt: TGTGCCAGCAGCTTAAGGTCGACGGGCAGGGGAATGGATGGCTACACCTTC; cdr3_aa: CASSLRSTGRGMDGYTF
clone_size: .; d_call: .; v_call: TRBV9; j_call: TRBJ2-2; cdr3_nt: TGTGCCAGCACCCGACCCGGGAGCACCGGGGAGCTGTTTTTT; cdr3_aa: CASTRPGSTGELFF
clone_size: .; d_call: .; v_call: TRBV30; j_call: TRBJ1-1; cdr3_nt: TGTGCCGGGAAGAGGGATCAGGACACTGAAGCTTTCTTT; cdr3_aa: CAGKRDQDTEAFF
clone_size: many; d_call: TRBD1; v_call: TRBV7-9; j_call: TRBJ1-4; cdr3_nt: TGTGCCAGCAGCCCAGGACAGGGGCCCGAAAAACTGTTTTTT; cdr3_aa: CASSPGQGPEKLFF
clone_size: .; d_call: .; v_call: TRBV5-4; j_call: TRBJ2-5; cdr3_nt: TGTGCCAGCAACCAAAATAGACAAGAGACCCAGTACTTC; cdr3_aa: CASNQNRQETQYF
clone_size: few; d_call: .; v_call: TRBV6-6; j_call: TRBJ2-3; cdr3_nt: TGTGCCAGCAGCTTCTCGAGGGATACGCAGTATTTT; cdr3_aa: CASSFSRDTQYF
clone_size: .; d_call: TRBD1; v_call: TRBV7-9; j_call: TRBJ2-5; cdr3_nt: TGTGCCAGCAGCTTAATGGGACAGAACGAAGAGACCCAGTACTTC; cdr3_aa: CASSLMGQNEETQYF
clone_size: .; d_call: TRBD1; v_call: TRBV30; j_call: TRBJ1-5; cdr3_nt: TGTGCCTGGAGTCGACAGGGGAATCAGCCCCAGCATTTT; cdr3_aa: CAWSRQGNQPQHF
clone_size: .; d_call: .; v_call: TRBV7-2; j_call: TRBJ2-6; cdr3_nt: TGTGCCAGCAGCTCCTGGACAGCCTCTGGGGCCAACGTCCTGACTTTC; cdr3_aa: CASSSWTASGANVLTF
clone_size: few; d_call: TRBD1; v_call: TRBV28; j_call: TRBJ1-4; cdr3_nt: TGTGCCAGCAGCTCGTATACAGGGGGCGAAGCTCATGAAAAACTGTTTTTT; cdr3_aa: CASSSYTGGEAHEKLFF
clone_size: few; d_call: TRBD2; v_call: TRBV7-9; j_call: TRBJ2-5; cdr3_nt: TGTGCCAGCAGCCCCCGAGGTCTAGCGGGGGGACAAGAGACCCAGTACTTC; cdr3_aa: CASSPRGLAGGQETQYF
clone_size: .; d_call: .; v_call: TRBV6-5; j_call: TRBJ2-1; cdr3_nt: TGTGCCAGCAGCCAACAGCCTGACCCGCAGTTCTTC; cdr3_aa: CASSQQPDPQFF
clone_size: few; d_call: TRBD1; v_call: TRBV2; j_call: TRBJ1-4; cdr3_nt: TGTGCCAGCAGTGATTTGGGGACAGACGCAACTAATGAAAAACTGTTTTTT; cdr3_aa: CASSDLGTDATNEKLFF
clone_size: .; d_call: TRBD1; v_call: TRBV4-2; j_call: TRBJ2-3; cdr3_nt: TGTGCCAGCAGCAGACAGGGGCAGGGGCCAGATACGCAGTATTTT; cdr3_aa: CASSRQGQGPDTQYF
clone_size: few; d_call: .; v_call: TRBV27; j_call: TRBJ1-1; cdr3_nt: TGTGCCAGCAGGATACAGGGAGTTATGAACACTGAAGCTTTCTTT; cdr3_aa: CASRIQGVMNTEAFF
clone_size: .; d_call: .; v_call: TRBV9; j_call: TRBJ1-2; cdr3_nt: TGTGCCAGCAGCCGGTCGACGGCGGCGGGCTATGGCTACACCTTC; cdr3_aa: CASSRSTAAGYGYTF
clone_size: few; d_call: .; v_call: TRBV29-1; j_call: TRBJ2-7; cdr3_nt: TGCAGCGCCTCCTTGAGCTACGAGCAGTACTTC; cdr3_aa: CSASLSYEQYF
clone_size: few; d_call: TRBD1; v_call: TRBV7-2; j_call: TRBJ1-1; cdr3_nt: TGTGCCACCGGGACAGCGAACACTGAAGCTTTCTTT; cdr3_aa: CATGTANTEAFF
clone_size: .; d_call: TRBD1; v_call: TRBV10-3; j_call: TRBJ1-1; cdr3_nt: TGTGCCATCAGTGGGACCGAAACAGGGGAGGACACTGAAGCTTTCTTT; cdr3_aa: CAISGTETGEDTEAFF
clone_size: .; d_call: TRBD1; v_call: TRBV11-1; j_call: TRBJ2-3; cdr3_nt: TGTGCCAGCAGCTTAGTATCGCGACAGGGGACCAGCACAGATACGCAGTATTTT; cdr3_aa: CASSLVSRQGTSTDTQYF
clone_size: .; d_call: TRBD2; v_call: TRBV5-4; j_call: TRBJ2-2; cdr3_nt: TGTGCCAGCAGCTTAGTTGGGACTAGCGGGGGCACGAACACCGGGGAGCTGTTTTTT; cdr3_aa: CASSLVGTSGGTNTGELFF
clone_size: many; d_call: TRBD1; v_call: TRBV6-6; j_call: TRBJ2-7; cdr3_nt: TGTGCCAGCAGAAAACAGGGGTACGAGCAGTACTTC; cdr3_aa: CASRKQGYEQYF
clone_size: few; d_call: TRBD2; v_call: TRBV4-1; j_call: TRBJ2-1; cdr3_nt: TGCGCCAGCAGCCGGCTAGCGGGTGTGAAAGGCTCCTACAATGAGCAGTTCTTC; cdr3_aa: CASSRLAGVKGSYNEQFF
clone_size: few; d_call: .; v_call: TRBV4-2; j_call: TRBJ2-5; cdr3_nt: TGTGCCAGCAGCCAAGGGACTATCCGTCAAGAGACCCAGTACTTC; cdr3_aa: CASSQGTIRQETQYF
clone_size: few; d_call: TRBD1; v_call: TRBV7-2; j_call: TRBJ1-1; cdr3_nt: TGTGCCAGCAGCGGATGGACAGGGAGAACTGAAGCTTTCTTT; cdr3_aa: CASSGWTGRTEAFF
clone_size: .; d_call: TRBD1; v_call: TRBV5-1; j_call: TRBJ1-2; cdr3_nt: TGCGCCAGCAGCTTGGGTCCAGGGGGCTCCTCAAACTATGGCTACACCTTC; cdr3_aa: CASSLGPGGSSNYGYTF
clone_size: few; d_call: TRBD2; v_call: TRBV7-8; j_call: TRBJ2-1; cdr3_nt: TGTGCCAGCAGCTTAGCAGCTAGCGGGGGAAATGAGCAGTTCTTC; cdr3_aa: CASSLAASGGNEQFF
clone_size: few; d_call: TRBD1; v_call: TRBV7-8; j_call: TRBJ1-2; cdr3_nt: TGTGCCAGCAGCACTTGGGTCGACAGGGCGGATGGCTACACCTTC; cdr3_aa: CASSTWVDRADGYTF
clone_size: few; d_call: TRBD1; v_call: TRBV9; j_call: TRBJ1-4; cdr3_nt: TGTGCCAGCAGCGTACAAGGACAGGGTAATGAAAAACTGTTTTTT; cdr3_aa: CASSVQGQGNEKLFF
clone_size: few; d_call: .; v_call: TRBV11-2; j_call: TRBJ2-6; cdr3_nt: TGTGCCAGCAGTCTCACTTTCTCTGGGGCCAACGTCCTGACTTTC; cdr3_aa: CASSLTFSGANVLTF
clone_size: .; d_call: TRBD2; v_call: TRBV5-1; j_call: TRBJ2-1; cdr3_nt: TGCGCCAGCAGCTTGGAGGGGAGGGACCACAATGAGCAGTTCTTC; cdr3_aa: CASSLEGRDHNEQFF
clone_size: .; d_call: TRBD2; v_call: TRBV5-8; j_call: TRBJ2-6; cdr3_nt: TGTGCCAGCAGCTTGACCCTAGCGGGGGGGTTCTTCGGGGCCAACGTCCTGACTTTC; cdr3_aa: CASSLTLAGGFFGANVLTF
clone_size: few; d_call: .; v_call: TRBV15; j_call: TRBJ1-3; cdr3_nt: TGTGCCACCAGCAGAGTCTCGGGAGCCTCTGGAAACACCATATATTTT; cdr3_aa: CATSRVSGASGNTIYF
clone_size: .; d_call: .; v_call: TRBV27; j_call: TRBJ1-5; cdr3_nt: TGTGCCAGCAGTCCGCGTTTGTTAGATCAGCCCCAGCATTTT; cdr3_aa: CASSPRLLDQPQHF
clone_size: few; d_call: .; v_call: TRBV30; j_call: TRBJ1-5; cdr3_nt: TGTGCCTGGAGTGTAACGGTTGGTTTCCTTCAGCCCCAGCATTTT; cdr3_aa: CAWSVTVGFLQPQHF
clone_size: many; d_call: TRBD2; v_call: TRBV7-9; j_call: TRBJ2-1; cdr3_nt: TGTGCCAGCAGCTTGTCACTAGCGGGGTCCTACAATGAGCAGTTCTTC; cdr3_aa: CASSLSLAGSYNEQFF
clone_size: .; d_call: .; v_call: TRBV5-4; j_call: TRBJ1-1; cdr3_nt: TGTGCCAGCAGCTTGCTCTCAACAGGGAACGAAGCTTTCTTT; cdr3_aa: CASSLLSTGNEAFF
clone_size: few; d_call: .; v_call: TRBV19; j_call: TRBJ1-6; cdr3_nt: TGTGCCAGTAGTACTCTCGAGGATTCACCCCTCCACTTT; cdr3_aa: CASSTLEDSPLHF
clone_size: few; d_call: TRBD1; v_call: TRBV6-6; j_call: TRBJ1-1; cdr3_nt: TGTGCCAGCAGTTACTCCCGGGACAGGGCGCCTGAAGCTTTCTTT; cdr3_aa: CASSYSRDRAPEAFF